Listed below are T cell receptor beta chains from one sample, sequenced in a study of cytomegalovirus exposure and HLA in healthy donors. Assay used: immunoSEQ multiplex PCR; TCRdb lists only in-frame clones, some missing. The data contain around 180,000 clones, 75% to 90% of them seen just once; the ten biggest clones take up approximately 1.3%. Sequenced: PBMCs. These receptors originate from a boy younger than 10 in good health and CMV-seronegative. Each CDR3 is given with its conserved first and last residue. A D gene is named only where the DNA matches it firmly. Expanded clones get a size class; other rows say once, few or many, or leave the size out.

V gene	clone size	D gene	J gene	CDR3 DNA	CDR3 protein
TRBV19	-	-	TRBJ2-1	TGTGCCAGTAGTTTTCTAGCGAATGAGCAGTTCTTC	CASSFLANEQFF
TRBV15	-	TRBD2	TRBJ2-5	TGTGCCACCAGGACCCCCCTCTCGACTAGCGGGGGGCCAGAGGCCAAAGAGACCCAGTACTTC	CATRTPLSTSGGPEAKETQYF
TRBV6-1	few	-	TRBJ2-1	TGTGCCAGCAGTGAAGGGCAGGGGTCCTACAATGAGCAGTTCTTC	CASSEGQGSYNEQFF
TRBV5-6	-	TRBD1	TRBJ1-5	TGTGCCAGCAGCCGACGGACAGGGGTAGATCAGCCCCAGCATTTT	CASSRRTGVDQPQHF
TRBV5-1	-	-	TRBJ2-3	TGCGCCAGCAGCTGGGAGCGAAGCACAGATACGCAGTATTTT	CASSWERSTDTQYF
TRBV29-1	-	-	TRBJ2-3	TGCAGCCTGGGGGGGCGAGGGCCCACAGATACGCAGTATTTT	CSLGGRGPTDTQYF
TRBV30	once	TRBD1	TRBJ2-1	TGTGCCTGGAGTCGACAGGGGGCTGAGGAGTTCTTC	CAWSRQGAEEFF
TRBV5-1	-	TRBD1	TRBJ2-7	TGCGCCAGCAGCCTCCGACAGGGGGCAAGCGAGCAGTACTTC	CASSLRQGASEQYF
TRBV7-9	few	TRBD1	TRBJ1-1	TGTGCCAGTGGACAGGGAGGCACTGAAGCTTTCTTT	CASGQGGTEAFF
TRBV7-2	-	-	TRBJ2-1	TGTGCCAGCAGCTTATTTACGGCCCGGGGGGAGCAGTTCTTC	CASSLFTARGEQFF
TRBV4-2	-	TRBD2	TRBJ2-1	TGTGCCAGCAGCCAAGATAGGGGCGGGAGGCCCTACAATGAGCAGTTCTTC	CASSQDRGGRPYNEQFF
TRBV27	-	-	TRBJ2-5	TGTGCCAGCAGCCCCAAGGGGGTGACCCAGTACTTC	CASSPKGVTQYF
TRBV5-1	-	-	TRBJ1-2	TGCGCCAGCAGCCAGGCCGTAACGTCTAACTATGGCTACACCTTC	CASSQAVTSNYGYTF